The 5 T cell receptor beta chains below were found in one sample sequenced in a study of shared T cell receptors in the human thymus. TCRdb keeps only in-frame clones here, not all; method: immunoSEQ multiplex PCR. The sample lists hundreds of thousands of clones, more than 75% occurring once. These same data were also listed under a study on human thymus T cells.

The sequenced sample was thymocytes. Receptor source: a boy under two years old with a congenital heart defect.

This clone was seen once. The rearrangement links TRBV27 to TRBJ2-3; TRBD1 aligns across 8 bases. V lost 0 bases to trimming and J lost 5 bases; unmatched junction nucleotides: 10. CDR3 length: 17 residues. In germline, CDR1 is MNHEY, CDR2 SMNVEV (reference sequence). The CDR3 region has the DNA TGTGCCAGCAGTTTATCGTTACCAGGGGGCAAGGAAGATACGCAGTATTTT. Translating it yields CASSLSLPGGKEDTQYF.

The J gene is TRBJ2-7, the V gene TRBV11-2; D possibly corresponds to TRBD2 (7 bases). The CDR3 covers 12 residues. Trimming took off 5 bases at V and 5 bases at J, with 10 bases between the two ends. CDR1 SGHAT and CDR2 FQNNGV come from the germline V gene. The CDR3 reads CASSGRGDEQYF. The CDR3 DNA reads TGTGCCAGCAGCGGGAGGGGGGACGAGCAGTACTTC.

The rearrangement links TRBV4-1 to TRBJ2-1; 8 nucleotides align to TRBD2. CDR3 length: 15 amino acids. Germline lookup yields CDR1 MGHRA and CDR2 YSYEKL. J lost 9 bases, V lost 1 base, and 8 bases had no gene match. The CDR3 spells CASSQGRTSRGEQFF. In nucleotides, the CDR3 is TGCGCCAGCAGCCAAGGGAGGACTAGCAGAGGTGAGCAGTTCTTC.

The table lists this clone with a few counts. The chain recombines TRBV28 with TRBJ1-1; 12 bases fit TRBD1. J gave up 1 base and V 4 bases, and 7 bases lay outside the gene matches. Germline CDR1 is MDHEN and CDR2 is SYDVKM. The CDR3 loop spans 17 amino acids. The CDR3 spells CASSSGQGAPRNTEAFF. The CDR3 DNA follows: TGTGCCAGCAGTTCGGGACAGGGGGCGCCCAGGAACACTGAAGCTTTCTTT.

This rearrangement joins TRBV11-2 to TRBJ2-3; 7 nucleotides align to TRBD2. The V and J ends lost 5 bases and 1 base, in that order; junction bases with no gene match: 6. CDR3 size: 15 residues. The V gene's germline CDR1 is SGHAT and CDR2 FQNNGV. The DNA for the CDR3 is TGTGCCAGCAGCCCCCACGCGGGAGGCACAGATACGCAGTATTTT. Its translation: CASSPHAGGTDTQYF. The full variable domain, in which reference TRBV11-2 and TRBJ2-3 provide the parts outside the CDR3, is EAGVAQSPRYKIIEKRQSVAFWCNPISGHATLYWYQQILGQGPKLLIQFQNNGVVDDSQLPKDRFSAERLKGVDSTLKIQPAKLEDSAVYLCASSPHAGGTDTQYFGPGTRLTVL.